Listed below are T cell receptor beta chains from one sample, sequenced in a study of blood T cells in healthy people across ages. MiXCR, run by TCRdb on the 5' RACE reads, gives a single entry per CDR3 protein. The repertoire has over 700,000 distinct CDR3 sequences, roughly 25% of them found once; the top ten carry 9.4%. These data also featured in a second study, about T cells of mothers and their children.

The material sequenced was blood. These receptors originate from a boy aged 5-17 years in good health. Both conserved end residues are part of each CDR3. Fields, in order: V gene, clone size, J gene, D gene, CDR3 protein, CDR3 DNA. D genes are given only for firm matches. Expanded clones get a size class; other rows say once, few or many, or leave the size out.

V gene: TRBV7-9
clone size: -
J gene: TRBJ2-5
D gene: -
CDR3 protein: CATLTGAPFQETQYF
CDR3 DNA: TGTGCCACCCTGACGGGAGCCCCTTTCCAAGAGACCCAGTACTTC

V gene: TRBV11-2
clone size: -
J gene: TRBJ2-7
D gene: -
CDR3 protein: CASSVLELYEQYF
CDR3 DNA: TGTGCCAGCAGCGTGTTGGAATTATACGAGCAGTACTTC

V gene: TRBV2
clone size: -
J gene: TRBJ1-2
D gene: -
CDR3 protein: CASSASGPDYGYTF
CDR3 DNA: TGTGCCAGCAGTGCGAGCGGACCTGACTATGGCTACACCTTC

V gene: TRBV6-2/TRBV6-3
clone size: few
J gene: TRBJ1-5
D gene: -
CDR3 protein: CASSYSRRGGLGYQPQHF
CDR3 DNA: TGTGCCAGCAGTTACTCGAGAAGGGGGGGCTTGGGTTATCAGCCCCAGCATTTT

V gene: TRBV28
clone size: -
J gene: TRBJ2-7
D gene: TRBD1
CDR3 protein: CASSLGTGSAYEQYF
CDR3 DNA: TGTGCCAGCAGTTTGGGGACAGGGAGCGCCTACGAGCAGTACTTC

V gene: TRBV27
clone size: few
J gene: TRBJ2-1
D gene: -
CDR3 protein: CASSPGEDYNEQFF
CDR3 DNA: TGTGCCAGCAGCCCGGGGGAAGACTACAATGAGCAGTTCTTC

V gene: TRBV7-2
clone size: -
J gene: TRBJ2-2
D gene: -
CDR3 protein: CASSLAGRSGELFF
CDR3 DNA: TGTGCCAGCAGCTTGGCGGGCAGGTCCGGGGAGCTGTTTTTT

V gene: TRBV7-9
clone size: -
J gene: TRBJ2-5
D gene: -
CDR3 protein: CASSQGPVETQYF
CDR3 DNA: TGTGCCAGCAGCCAGGGACCGGTGGAGACCCAGTACTTC

V gene: TRBV28
clone size: -
J gene: TRBJ2-7
D gene: TRBD1
CDR3 protein: CAIMGQGLPSSSEQYF
CDR3 DNA: TGTGCCATCATGGGACAGGGGCTACCCTCCAGCAGCGAGCAGTACTTC

V gene: TRBV4-1
clone size: few
J gene: TRBJ2-1
D gene: TRBD1
CDR3 protein: CASSLYGAPGQGAHNEQFF
CDR3 DNA: TGCGCCAGCAGCCTATACGGGGCGCCGGGACAGGGGGCCCACAATGAGCAGTTCTTC

V gene: TRBV12-3/TRBV12-4
clone size: -
J gene: TRBJ2-5
D gene: TRBD2
CDR3 protein: CASSFVAGQETQYF
CDR3 DNA: TGTGCCAGCAGTTTTGTAGCGGGGCAAGAGACCCAGTACTTC

V gene: TRBV3-1
clone size: -
J gene: TRBJ2-7
D gene: -
CDR3 protein: CASSQDPGTITYEQYF
CDR3 DNA: TGTGCCAGCAGCCAGGACCCCGGGACGATAACCTACGAGCAGTACTTC

V gene: TRBV19
clone size: -
J gene: TRBJ2-1
D gene: TRBD2
CDR3 protein: CASSPQPLAGLYNEQFF
CDR3 DNA: TGTGCCAGTAGCCCTCAACCCCTAGCGGGACTCTACAATGAGCAGTTCTTC

V gene: TRBV9
clone size: few
J gene: TRBJ2-1
D gene: -
CDR3 protein: CASSVNGFNEQFF
CDR3 DNA: TGTGCCAGCAGCGTCAATGGGTTCAATGAGCAGTTCTTC

V gene: TRBV7-6
clone size: -
J gene: TRBJ2-1
D gene: -
CDR3 protein: CASSLNPGRTNNEQFF
CDR3 DNA: TGTGCCAGCAGCCTCAACCCGGGACGAACGAACAATGAGCAGTTCTTC

V gene: TRBV7-9
clone size: few
J gene: TRBJ1-2
D gene: -
CDR3 protein: CASRLTGSPANYGYTF
CDR3 DNA: TGTGCCAGCCGTCTGACAGGTTCTCCAGCTAACTATGGCTACACCTTC

V gene: TRBV4-1
clone size: -
J gene: TRBJ2-1
D gene: -
CDR3 protein: CASSLPKGYNEQFF
CDR3 DNA: TGCGCCAGCAGCCTCCCTAAGGGGTACAATGAGCAGTTCTTC

V gene: TRBV4-3
clone size: -
J gene: TRBJ2-7
D gene: -
CDR3 protein: CASSQDWSVRGPEQYF
CDR3 DNA: TGCGCCAGCAGCCAAGATTGGAGCGTAAGGGGCCCCGAGCAGTACTTC

V gene: TRBV12-3/TRBV12-4
clone size: -
J gene: TRBJ2-5
D gene: -
CDR3 protein: CASSLELRLQETQYF
CDR3 DNA: TGTGCCAGCAGTTTAGAGCTAAGATTGCAAGAGACCCAGTACTTC

V gene: TRBV27
clone size: few
J gene: TRBJ2-5
D gene: -
CDR3 protein: CASRSGAGRQETQYF
CDR3 DNA: TGTGCCAGCCGCTCGGGTGCAGGCAGACAAGAGACCCAGTACTTC

V gene: TRBV7-9
clone size: few
J gene: TRBJ2-7
D gene: -
CDR3 protein: CASSYGPSSYEQYF
CDR3 DNA: TGTGCCAGCAGCTACGGCCCCAGCTCCTACGAGCAGTACTTC

V gene: TRBV6-5
clone size: -
J gene: TRBJ1-4
D gene: TRBD1
CDR3 protein: CASSYVPPGTGDEKLFF
CDR3 DNA: TGTGCCAGCAGTTACGTCCCGCCTGGGACAGGGGATGAAAAACTGTTTTTT

V gene: TRBV12-3/TRBV12-4
clone size: -
J gene: TRBJ2-1
D gene: -
CDR3 protein: CASSFGTEQFF
CDR3 DNA: TGTGCCAGCAGTTTTGGGACAGAGCAGTTCTTC

V gene: TRBV6-5
clone size: few
J gene: TRBJ2-5
D gene: TRBD1
CDR3 protein: CASSYDRGLRETQYF
CDR3 DNA: TGTGCCAGCAGTTACGACAGGGGGCTTAGGGAGACCCAGTACTTC

V gene: TRBV6-2/TRBV6-3
clone size: few
J gene: TRBJ1-5
D gene: -
CDR3 protein: CASTSGAHQPQHF
CDR3 DNA: TGTGCCAGCACCTCCGGGGCTCATCAGCCCCAGCATTTT

V gene: TRBV5-1
clone size: -
J gene: TRBJ2-5
D gene: -
CDR3 protein: CASSTQDSQETQYF
CDR3 DNA: TGCGCCAGCAGCACTCAGGACAGTCAAGAGACCCAGTACTTC

V gene: TRBV20-1
clone size: -
J gene: TRBJ2-5
D gene: TRBD2
CDR3 protein: CSARPGTSVAETQYF
CDR3 DNA: TGCAGTGCTAGGCCCGGGACTAGTGTGGCTGAGACCCAGTACTTC

V gene: TRBV19
clone size: few
J gene: TRBJ2-3
D gene: -
CDR3 protein: CASSIEAQPYDTQYF
CDR3 DNA: TGTGCCAGTAGTATTGAGGCCCAGCCATACGATACGCAGTATTTT

V gene: TRBV7-8
clone size: -
J gene: TRBJ1-2
D gene: -
CDR3 protein: CASSFDRYYGYTF
CDR3 DNA: TGTGCCAGCAGTTTCGACAGATACTATGGCTACACCTTC

V gene: TRBV4-2
clone size: -
J gene: TRBJ1-4
D gene: -
CDR3 protein: CASSQEGQKNEKLFF
CDR3 DNA: TGTGCCAGCAGCCAAGAGGGGCAGAAAAATGAAAAACTGTTTTTT

V gene: TRBV14
clone size: -
J gene: TRBJ1-2
D gene: -
CDR3 protein: CASSQDFGANYGYTF
CDR3 DNA: TGTGCCAGCAGCCAAGATTTTGGAGCGAACTATGGCTACACCTTC

V gene: TRBV5-1
clone size: few
J gene: TRBJ2-5
D gene: TRBD1
CDR3 protein: CASSADRVETQYF
CDR3 DNA: TGCGCCAGCAGCGCGGACAGGGTGGAGACCCAGTACTTC

V gene: TRBV29-1
clone size: -
J gene: TRBJ2-1
D gene: -
CDR3 protein: CSVRTALSYNEQFF
CDR3 DNA: TGCAGCGTTCGGACGGCCCTCTCCTACAATGAGCAGTTCTTC

V gene: TRBV20-1
clone size: -
J gene: TRBJ1-6
D gene: -
CDR3 protein: CSARGQGPYNSPLHF
CDR3 DNA: TGCAGTGCCCGCGGGCAGGGACCCTATAATTCACCCCTCCACTTT

V gene: TRBV20-1
clone size: -
J gene: TRBJ2-7
D gene: -
CDR3 protein: CSAEPVTYEQYF
CDR3 DNA: TGCAGTGCCGAACCGGTCACCTACGAGCAGTACTTC

V gene: TRBV7-9
clone size: -
J gene: TRBJ1-4
D gene: TRBD1
CDR3 protein: CASSENNRGSIEKLFF
CDR3 DNA: TGTGCCAGCAGCGAAAACAACAGGGGAAGTATTGAAAAACTGTTTTTT

V gene: TRBV29-1
clone size: -
J gene: TRBJ2-1
D gene: TRBD2
CDR3 protein: CSVEGTSGRVSYGEQFF
CDR3 DNA: TGCAGCGTTGAAGGGACTAGCGGACGGGTATCGTACGGTGAGCAGTTCTTC

V gene: TRBV20-1
clone size: few
J gene: TRBJ2-3
D gene: -
CDR3 protein: CSAHRGGTDTQYF
CDR3 DNA: TGCAGTGCCCACCGGGGCGGGACAGATACGCAGTATTTT

V gene: TRBV28
clone size: -
J gene: TRBJ1-5
D gene: -
CDR3 protein: CASSFVRQPQHF
CDR3 DNA: TGTGCCAGCAGTTTTGTACGGCAGCCCCAGCATTTT

V gene: TRBV11-3
clone size: once
J gene: TRBJ2-7
D gene: TRBD1
CDR3 protein: CASSPDRLTYEQYF
CDR3 DNA: TGTGCAAGCAGCCCGGACAGGCTTACCTACGAGCAGTACTTC

V gene: TRBV11-3
clone size: few
J gene: TRBJ2-5
D gene: -
CDR3 protein: CASSLGDRLFGAQYF
CDR3 DNA: TGTGCCAGCAGCTTGGGCGACAGACTCTTTGGGGCCCAGTACTTC

V gene: TRBV7-2
clone size: -
J gene: TRBJ1-4
D gene: -
CDR3 protein: CASSPGGGAGEKLFF
CDR3 DNA: TGTGCCAGCAGCCCGGGCGGGGGGGCAGGTGAAAAACTGTTTTTT

V gene: TRBV19
clone size: few
J gene: TRBJ2-5
D gene: TRBD2
CDR3 protein: CASSSLSGGQETQYF
CDR3 DNA: TGTGCCAGTAGTAGCCTCAGCGGGGGCCAAGAGACCCAGTACTTC

V gene: TRBV4-2
clone size: few
J gene: TRBJ2-7
D gene: TRBD2
CDR3 protein: CASRLGTSEPYEQYF
CDR3 DNA: TGTGCCAGCCGCCTAGGGACTAGCGAGCCCTACGAGCAGTACTTC

V gene: TRBV27
clone size: few
J gene: TRBJ2-5
D gene: -
CDR3 protein: CASSLFAGQETQYF
CDR3 DNA: TGTGCCAGCAGTTTATTTGCGGGACAGGAGACCCAGTACTTC

V gene: TRBV12-3/TRBV12-4
clone size: -
J gene: TRBJ2-5
D gene: -
CDR3 protein: CASSLMSLEETQYF
CDR3 DNA: TGTGCCAGCAGTTTAATGAGTCTAGAAGAGACCCAGTACTTC

V gene: TRBV29-1
clone size: -
J gene: TRBJ1-5
D gene: -
CDR3 protein: CSVEERHIEPNSNQPQHF
CDR3 DNA: TGCAGCGTTGAAGAACGACACATAGAACCGAATAGCAATCAGCCCCAGCATTTT

V gene: TRBV12-3/TRBV12-4
clone size: many
J gene: TRBJ2-7
D gene: TRBD2
CDR3 protein: CASSLQAGWYEQYF
CDR3 DNA: TGTGCCAGCAGCCTGCAAGCGGGATGGTACGAGCAGTACTTC

V gene: TRBV29-1
clone size: -
J gene: TRBJ2-1
D gene: TRBD1
CDR3 protein: CSLTTGAYNEQFF
CDR3 DNA: TGCAGCCTCACGACAGGGGCCTACAATGAGCAGTTCTTC

V gene: TRBV5-1
clone size: -
J gene: TRBJ2-5
D gene: TRBD2
CDR3 protein: CASSLLASGSGAETQYF
CDR3 DNA: TGCGCCAGCAGCTTGCTTGCTAGCGGGAGCGGAGCAGAGACCCAGTACTTC

V gene: TRBV7-9
clone size: many
J gene: TRBJ1-4
D gene: TRBD1
CDR3 protein: CASSSDRVGEKLFF
CDR3 DNA: TGTGCCAGCAGCTCCGACAGGGTGGGGGAAAAACTGTTTTTT

V gene: TRBV24-1
clone size: once
J gene: TRBJ2-5
D gene: TRBD2
CDR3 protein: CATSDAGLAGGETQYF
CDR3 DNA: TGTGCCACCAGTGATGCAGGACTAGCGGGAGGAGAGACCCAGTACTTC

V gene: TRBV11-2
clone size: many
J gene: TRBJ2-5
D gene: TRBD1
CDR3 protein: CASSSGRTGYQETQYF
CDR3 DNA: TGTGCCAGCAGCTCAGGAAGGACAGGGTACCAAGAGACCCAGTACTTC

V gene: TRBV7-2
clone size: few
J gene: TRBJ1-2
D gene: -
CDR3 protein: CASSFIGTGDGYTF
CDR3 DNA: TGTGCCAGCAGCTTTATCGGGACGGGGGATGGCTACACCTTC

V gene: TRBV29-1
clone size: -
J gene: TRBJ2-5
D gene: TRBD2
CDR3 protein: CSVETSGPETQYF
CDR3 DNA: TGCAGCGTTGAGACTAGCGGTCCCGAGACCCAGTACTTC

V gene: TRBV19
clone size: -
J gene: TRBJ2-7
D gene: -
CDR3 protein: CASSMEGDEQYF
CDR3 DNA: TGTGCCAGTAGTATGGAGGGCGACGAGCAGTACTTC

V gene: TRBV7-2
clone size: -
J gene: TRBJ1-1
D gene: -
CDR3 protein: CASSLRGENTEAFF
CDR3 DNA: TGTGCCAGCAGCCTCCGGGGGGAGAACACTGAAGCTTTCTTT

V gene: TRBV5-1
clone size: -
J gene: TRBJ2-5
D gene: TRBD1
CDR3 protein: CASRNPGGQETQYF
CDR3 DNA: TGCGCCAGCAGAAATCCAGGGGGTCAAGAGACCCAGTACTTC

V gene: TRBV9
clone size: many
J gene: TRBJ2-5
D gene: TRBD1
CDR3 protein: CASSTRDRQETQYF
CDR3 DNA: TGTGCCAGCAGCACCCGGGACAGACAAGAGACCCAGTACTTC